The 6 T cell receptor beta chains below come from one sample, sequenced in a study of beta chain features in type 1 diabetes. Expressed TCRB transcripts were sequenced after all isolated RNA was converted to cDNA. Libraries were prepared by immunoSEQ multiplex PCR; TCRdb keeps only in-frame clonotypes and omits some of them. Among roughly 730,000 clones listed, 13% were seen once. Antigen specificity for these receptors is unknown. Points from the study as a whole: Moderately but significantly shorter TCRB CDR3s were found in Type 1 diabetes patients in all four CD4+ subsets.

The source material was naive CD4+ T cells from blood. The receptors here all came from a man aged 18 to 30 with type 1 diabetes.

The table lists this clone with a few counts. The rearrangement links TRBV30 to TRBJ2-1; no definite D call. This CDR3 has 14 residues. Germline lookup yields CDR1 GTSNPN and CDR2 SVGIG (reference sequence). Trimming stripped 2 bases from V and 1 base from J, with 9 bases between. CDR3 region: CAWSRPPSYNEQFF. CDR3 DNA: TGTGCCTGGAGTCGGCCGCCGTCCTACAATGAGCAGTTCTTC.

The chain uses TRBV7-2 and TRBJ2-2, with TRBD2 as a possible D gene (5 bases). Germline V CDR1 and CDR2: SGHTA, FQGNSA. Between the trimmed V and J ends, which lost 5 bases and 0 bases, there was a span of 10 bases. CDR3 length: 15 residues. The CDR3 DNA follows: TGTGCCAGCAGCCCAGCCGGGGCGAACACCGGGGAGCTGTTTTTT. It specifies CASSPAGANTGELFF.

This clone was counted a few times. The V call is TRBV6-5, the J call TRBJ2-3; D unclear. The CDR3 totals 15 residues. Germline V CDR1 and CDR2: MNHEY, SVGAGI. V was cut by 2 bases and J by 2 bases, with 11 bases left in between. CDR3 bases: TGTGCCAGCAGTTACGTTGGCAGCACCACAGATACGCAGTATTTT. It translates to CASSYVGSTTDTQYF.

The rearrangement links TRBV10-3 to TRBJ2-7; D not certain. The germline V gene encodes CDR1 ENHRY and CDR2 SYGVKD. The CDR3 totals 13 residues. V shed 7 bases and J shed 6 bases, with 16 bases lying between them. The chain's CDR3 is CAINDVGFPEQYF. Written as DNA, the CDR3 is TGTGCCATCAATGACGTGGGGTTTCCCGAGCAGTACTTC.

On this clone itself: Other DNA sequences in the sample encode the same CDR3. V is TRBV9 and J is TRBJ2-2; D unclear. Germline values: CDR1 SGDLS, CDR2 YYNGEE. Trimming cost V 7 bases and J 5 bases, with 6 bases left between them. CDR3 length: 11 amino acids. DNA of the CDR3: TGTGCCAGCTCAAGGACCGGGGAGCTGTTTTTT. Its protein is CASSRTGELFF.

This chain uses TRBV6-5 with TRBJ1-2, with D tentatively TRBD1 (5 bases). V gave up 8 bases and J gave up 0 bases, with 10 bases separating them. CDR3 length: 13 amino acids. CDR1 MNHEY and CDR2 SVGAGI come from the germline V gene. CDR3 protein: CASCRGANYGYTF. CDR3 coding DNA: TGTGCCAGCTGTAGGGGAGCTAACTATGGCTACACCTTC.